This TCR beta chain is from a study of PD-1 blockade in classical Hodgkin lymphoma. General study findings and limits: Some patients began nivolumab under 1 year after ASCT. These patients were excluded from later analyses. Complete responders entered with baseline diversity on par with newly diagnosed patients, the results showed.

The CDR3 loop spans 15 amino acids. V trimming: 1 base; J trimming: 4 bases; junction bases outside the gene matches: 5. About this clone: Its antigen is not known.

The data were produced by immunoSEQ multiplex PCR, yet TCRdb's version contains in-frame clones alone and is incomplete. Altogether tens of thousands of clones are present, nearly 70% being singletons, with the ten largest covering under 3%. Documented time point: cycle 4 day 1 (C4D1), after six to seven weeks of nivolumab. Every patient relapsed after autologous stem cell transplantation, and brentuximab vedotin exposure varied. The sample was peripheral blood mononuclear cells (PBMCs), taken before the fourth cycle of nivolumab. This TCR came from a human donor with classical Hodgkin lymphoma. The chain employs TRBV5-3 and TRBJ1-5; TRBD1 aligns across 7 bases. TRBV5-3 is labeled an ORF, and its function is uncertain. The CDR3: CARSLMRGLNQPQHF. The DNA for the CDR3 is TGTGCCAGAAGCTTGATGAGGGGGCTTAATCAGCCCCAGCATTTT.